The 21 T cell receptor beta chains listed next were all sequenced from one sample in a study of T cell responses to AZD1222 COVID-19 vaccine. Data came from immunoSEQ multiplex PCR; TCRdb stores just in-frame clones and leaves some out. The sample includes about 140,000 clones, over 85% of them seen just once. Sequenced material: peripheral blood, taken on day 0 of AZD1222 vaccination. These receptors were taken from an adult in good health.

This clone was seen a single time. J is TRBJ2-3 and V is TRBV6-5; 8 positions match TRBD2. With 5 bases clipped from V and 3 bases from J, the junction kept 7 bases outside the gene matches. Germline V gene lookup returns CDR1 MNHEY and CDR2 SVGAGI. The CDR3 has 15 residues. DNA of the CDR3: TGTGCCAGCAGTCGAGCGGGAGTTAAAACAGATACGCAGTATTTT. This gives the protein CASSRAGVKTDTQYF.

V usage is TRBV9 and J usage is TRBJ2-1, with 11 nucleotides matching TRBD2. V shed 4 bases, J shed 8 bases, and the junction held 14 bases outside the gene matches. From germline, CDR1 is SGDLS and CDR2 YYNGEE. CDR3 size: 17 residues. CDR3 sequence reads: CASSFRATSGRRYEQFF. The DNA for the CDR3 is TGTGCCAGCAGCTTCCGAGCAACTAGCGGGAGAAGGTATGAGCAGTTCTTC.

The sample holds one count of this clone. This chain connects TRBV3-1 (or the pseudogene TRBV3-2) to TRBJ2-7, with 7 bases matching TRBD2. This CDR3 region has 15 residues. Germline lookup yields CDR1 LGHDT and CDR2 YNNKEL (reference sequence). The V and J ends lost 1 base and 3 bases, in that order; junction bases with no gene match: 6. The CDR3: CASSQAGTIGYEQYF. The CDR3 DNA sequence: TGTGCCAGCAGCCAAGCCGGGACTATAGGCTACGAGCAGTACTTC.

This CDR3 reads CASSPAVPGQWETDTQYF. CDR3 DNA: TGTGCCAGCTCACCAGCGGTCCCGGGACAGTGGGAGACAGATACGCAGTATTTT. The chain employs TRBV18 and TRBJ2-3, with 7 nucleotides matching TRBD1. The CDR3 extends over 18 amino acids. The V gene's germline CDR1 is KGHSH and CDR2 LQKENI. J lost 3 bases, V lost 2 bases, and 14 bases had no gene match.

The chain employs TRBV3-1 (or the pseudogene TRBV3-2) and TRBJ1-6; D is unclear. Germline V gene lookup returns CDR1 LGHDT and CDR2 YNNKEL (reference sequence). V was pared by 1 base and J by 12 bases, with 10 bases between. CDR3 length: 13 amino acids. The CDR3 protein is CASSQVGGKPLHF. The CDR3 DNA reads as TGTGCCAGCAGCCAAGTAGGAGGGAAACCCCTCCACTTT.

V is TRBV19 and J is TRBJ2-7, with 7 bases fitting TRBD1. The J segment lost 5 bases and the V segment lost 9 bases, leaving 16 bases of the junction unmatched. Germline CDR1 reads LNHDA; CDR2 reads SQIVND (reference sequence). The CDR3 is made up of 15 amino acids. The DNA for the CDR3 is TGTGCCAGCCGTGCCCCCGGACAGGTTAGGAACGAGCAGTACTTC. Residues: CASRAPGQVRNEQYF. Drawing the rest from reference TRBV19 and TRBJ2-7, the complete variable domain is DGGITQSPKYLFRKEGQNVTLSCEQNLNHDAMYWYRQDPGQGLRLIYYSQIVNDFQKGDIAEGYSVSREKKESFPLTVTSAQKNPTAFYLCASRAPGQVRNEQYFGPGTRLTVT.

The genes are TRBV30 and TRBJ1-3; no firm D call. This CDR3 is built from 13 residues. Germline loops: CDR1 GTSNPN, CDR2 SVGIG (reference sequence). Deletions cut 0 bases from V and 3 bases from J, with 6 bases between. The DNA for the CDR3 is TGTGCCTGGAGTGTACTCCATGGAAACACCATATATTTT. Translated: CAWSVLHGNTIYF.

The CDR3: CASSRTSNEQFF. Here the CDR3 DNA reads TGCGCCAGCAGCCGGACTAGCAATGAGCAGTTCTTC. The chain has TRBV4-1 and TRBJ2-1; 7 bases agree with TRBD2. Trimming removed 4 bases from V and 6 bases from J; junction bases left unmatched: 0. The CDR3 length is 12 residues. Germline V lookup: CDR1 MGHRA, CDR2 YSYEKL.

V gene TRBV7-6 combines with J gene TRBJ1-2; D is possibly TRBD1 (5 bases). The CDR3 is made up of 17 amino acids. Germline assignment: CDR1 SGHVS and CDR2 FNYEAQ. Trimming pared 5 bases from V and 0 bases from J, leaving 19 bases between. CDR3 DNA sequence: TGTGCCAGCAGCCCTCGGCTGCCGCTGGGGGCTAACTATGGCTACACCTTC. Amino acid sequence: CASSPRLPLGANYGYTF.

The chain couples TRBV7-2 to TRBJ2-3; 8 bases map to TRBD1. Germline assignment: CDR1 SGHTA and CDR2 FQGNSA. This CDR3 has 13 residues. The J segment lost 6 bases and the V segment lost 1 base, leaving 0 bases of the junction unmatched. The CDR3 sequence: CASSLGTGDTQYF. CDR3 in DNA: TGTGCCAGCAGCTTAGGGACAGGGGATACGCAGTATTTT.

The chain links TRBV7-6 to TRBJ1-2; 8 nucleotides line up with TRBD1. This CDR3 contains 14 residues. After removal of 5 bases from V and 7 bases from J, the junction contained 9 bases not matched to a gene. Germline assignment: CDR1 SGHVS and CDR2 FNYEAQ. CDR3 DNA: TGTGCCAGCAGCCCCTCGGCAGGGGGCTCTGGCTACACCTTC. Translated, it gives CASSPSAGGSGYTF.

In its sample, this clone was seen once. This rearrangement joins TRBV5-1 to TRBJ2-7; D may be TRBD2 (5 bases). Germline V gene data show CDR1 as SGHRS and CDR2 as YFSETQ. The V gene lost 0 bases and the J gene lost 12 bases, with 22 bases spanning the gap. This CDR3 has 15 amino acids. This CDR3 is CASSLAEPEGLGLYF. CDR3 sequence (DNA): TGCGCCAGCAGCTTGGCCGAACCCGAGGGCCTAGGTCTGTACTTC.

The chain couples TRBV19 to TRBJ1-1; D uncertain. Germline CDR1 LNHDA, CDR2 SQIVND (reference sequence). The CDR3 sequence is 13 residues long. Trimming left V 0 bases short and J 7 bases short, with 9 bases between. The CDR3 DNA follows: TGTGCCAGTAGTATAGATCACCCAGATGAAGCTTTCTTT. It translates to CASSIDHPDEAFF.

The chain employs TRBV7-9 and TRBJ2-7, with 10 positions matching TRBD1. The CDR3 covers 16 residues. The trim removed 5 bases at V and 4 bases at J, leaving 11 bases unmatched. Germline loops: CDR1 SEHNR, CDR2 FQNEAQ (reference sequence). The CDR3 coding sequence is TGTGCCAGCAGCCCACCAGGGACAGGGGTTAGGTACGAGCAGTACTTC. Encoded protein: CASSPPGTGVRYEQYF.

J is TRBJ2-2 and V is TRBV6-4; the D is unclear. Looked up from germline, CDR1 is MRHNA and CDR2 is SNTAGT. The CDR3 has 14 residues. Trimming cost V 6 bases and J 6 bases, with 14 bases left between them. CDR3 bases: TGTGCCAGCAGGGAGACTTACCAGGCCGGGGAGCTGTTTTTT. Its translation: CASRETYQAGELFF.

The CDR3 sequence: CASSVTRDRSTYEQYF. For the CDR3, the DNA is TGTGCCAGCAGTGTCACCAGGGACAGGTCAACTTACGAGCAGTACTTC. The chain employs TRBV2 and TRBJ2-7, with 8 bases that match TRBD1. Germline CDR1 is SNHLY and CDR2 is FYNNEI. Trimming removed 4 bases from V and 4 bases from J; junction bases left unmatched: 12. There are 16 residues in the CDR3.

This clone was recorded once. This chain uses TRBV5-6 with TRBJ2-3; D not certain. The CDR3 length is 11 residues. Trimming took 3 bases from V and 6 from J, leaving 5 bases between them. Germline CDR1 and CDR2: SGHDT and YYEEEE. The CDR3 loop is CASSWMDTQYF. The DNA for the CDR3 is TGTGCCAGCAGCTGGATGGATACGCAGTATTTT.

The chain joins TRBV5-8 to TRBJ2-1, with D possibly matching TRBD2 (6 bases). The CDR3 spans 13 residues. Germline-derived CDR1 and CDR2 are SGHTS and YDEGEE. The V and J ends lost 4 bases and 9 bases respectively, with 14 bases between them. The CDR3 coding sequence is TGTGCCAGCAGCCCCTTTTTGGGGGGTGAGCAGTTCTTC. Protein product: CASSPFLGGEQFF.

This chain's CDR3 is CASRIKANTEAFF. The CDR3 nucleotides are TGTGCCAGTAGGATTAAAGCGAACACTGAAGCTTTCTTT. The rearrangement joins TRBV19 to TRBJ1-1; D unclear. CDR1 and CDR2 from the germline V gene are LNHDA and SQIVND (reference sequence). The V end lost 6 bases, the J end lost 1 base, and 9 bases lay between the germline ends. The CDR3 is 13 amino acids.

V and J are TRBV28 and TRBJ1-5; D possibly corresponds to TRBD1 (6 bases). V was clipped by 5 bases and J by 4 bases, with 12 bases between them. CDR3 length: 14 amino acids. Germline V gene data show CDR1 as MDHEN and CDR2 as SYDVKM. In DNA, the CDR3 is TGTGCCAGCAGTCCTCAGAGGGGGAATCAGCCCCAGCATTTT. This codes for CASSPQRGNQPQHF.

The chain combines TRBV6-5 with TRBJ2-7, with 11 bases that match TRBD2. The CDR3 is 14 amino acids. Germline V CDR1 and CDR2: MNHEY, SVGAGI. V gave up 4 bases and J gave up 5 bases; unmatched junction bases: 4. CDR3 loop: CASSLLAGVDEQYF. The CDR3 DNA follows: TGTGCCAGCAGTTTACTAGCGGGAGTGGACGAGCAGTACTTC.